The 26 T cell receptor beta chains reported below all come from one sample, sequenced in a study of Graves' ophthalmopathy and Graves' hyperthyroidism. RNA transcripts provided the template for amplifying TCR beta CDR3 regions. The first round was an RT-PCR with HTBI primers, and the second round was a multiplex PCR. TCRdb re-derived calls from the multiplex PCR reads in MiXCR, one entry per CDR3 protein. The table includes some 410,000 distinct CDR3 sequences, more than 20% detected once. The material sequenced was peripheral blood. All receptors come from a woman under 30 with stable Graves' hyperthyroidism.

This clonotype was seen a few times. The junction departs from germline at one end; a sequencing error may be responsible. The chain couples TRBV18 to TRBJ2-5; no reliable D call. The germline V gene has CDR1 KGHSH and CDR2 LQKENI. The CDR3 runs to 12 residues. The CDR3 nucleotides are TGTGCCAGCTCACCAGTTGGAGAGACCAAGTACTTC. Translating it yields CASSPVGETKYF.

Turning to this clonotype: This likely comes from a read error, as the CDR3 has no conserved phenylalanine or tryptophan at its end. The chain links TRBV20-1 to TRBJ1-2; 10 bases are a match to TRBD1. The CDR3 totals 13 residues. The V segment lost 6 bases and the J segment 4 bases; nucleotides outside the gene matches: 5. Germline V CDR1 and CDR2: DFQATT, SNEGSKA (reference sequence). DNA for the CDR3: TGCAGTGCCTGGACAGGGGGTACCTATGGCTACACCCTC. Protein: CSAWTGGTYGYTL.

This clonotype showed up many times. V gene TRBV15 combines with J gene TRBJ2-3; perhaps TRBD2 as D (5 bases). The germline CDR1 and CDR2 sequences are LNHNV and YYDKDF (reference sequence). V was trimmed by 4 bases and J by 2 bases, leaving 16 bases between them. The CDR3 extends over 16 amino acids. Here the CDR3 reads CATSTTWTGTTDTQYF. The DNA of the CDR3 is TGTGCCACCAGCACGACCTGGACGGGAACCACAGATACGCAGTATTTT.

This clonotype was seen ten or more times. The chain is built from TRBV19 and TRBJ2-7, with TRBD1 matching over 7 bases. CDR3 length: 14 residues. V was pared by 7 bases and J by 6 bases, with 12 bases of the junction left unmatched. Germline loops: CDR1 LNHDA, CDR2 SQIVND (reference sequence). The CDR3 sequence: CASKDRSGLSEQYF. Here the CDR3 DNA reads TGTGCCAGTAAGGACAGGAGTGGTCTATCCGAGCAGTACTTC.

The CDR3 here is CASSDSAGTDTQYF. The CDR3 DNA sequence: TGTGCCAGCAGTGACTCAGCGGGCACAGATACGCAGTATTTT. J is TRBJ2-3 and V is TRBV6-4, with D possibly TRBD2 on 5 matching bases. The length of the CDR3 is 14 residues. Germline CDR1 is MRHNA and CDR2 is SNTAGT. Trimming shortened V by 0 bases and J by 1 base, and 5 bases separated the two germline ends.

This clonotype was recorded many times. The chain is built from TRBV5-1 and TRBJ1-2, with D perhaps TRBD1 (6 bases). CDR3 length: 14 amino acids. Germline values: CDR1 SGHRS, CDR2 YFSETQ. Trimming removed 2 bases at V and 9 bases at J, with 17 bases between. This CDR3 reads CASSFGGRGNSYTF. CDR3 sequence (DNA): TGCGCCAGCAGCTTCGGGGGCCGGGGTAATAGCTACACCTTC.

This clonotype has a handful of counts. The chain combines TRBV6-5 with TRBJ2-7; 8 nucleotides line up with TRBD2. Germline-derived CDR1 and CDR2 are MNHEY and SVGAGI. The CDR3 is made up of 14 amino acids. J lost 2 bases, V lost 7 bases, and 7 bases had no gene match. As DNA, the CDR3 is TGTGCCAGCACGGGGGGGGGATCTCCCTACGAGCAGTACTTC. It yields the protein CASTGGGSPYEQYF.

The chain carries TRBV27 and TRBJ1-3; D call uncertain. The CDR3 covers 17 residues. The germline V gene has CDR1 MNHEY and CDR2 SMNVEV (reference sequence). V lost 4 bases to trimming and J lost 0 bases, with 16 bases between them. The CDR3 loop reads CASSSISPRISGNTIYF. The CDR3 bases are TGTGCCAGCAGTTCCATCAGCCCCCGAATCTCTGGAAACACCATATATTTT.

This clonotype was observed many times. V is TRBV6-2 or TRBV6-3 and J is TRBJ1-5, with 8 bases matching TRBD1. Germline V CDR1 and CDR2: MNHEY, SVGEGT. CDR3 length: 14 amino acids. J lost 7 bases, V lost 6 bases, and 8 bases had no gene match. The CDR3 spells CASRSTGERQPQHF. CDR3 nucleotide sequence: TGTGCCAGCAGATCGACAGGGGAGAGACAGCCCCAGCATTTT.

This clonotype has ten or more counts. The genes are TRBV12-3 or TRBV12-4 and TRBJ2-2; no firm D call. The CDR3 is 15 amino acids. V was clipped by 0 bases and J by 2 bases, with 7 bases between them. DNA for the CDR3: TGTGCCAGCAGTTTAGCGTATCGAAACACCGGGGAGCTGTTTTTT. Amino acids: CASSLAYRNTGELFF.

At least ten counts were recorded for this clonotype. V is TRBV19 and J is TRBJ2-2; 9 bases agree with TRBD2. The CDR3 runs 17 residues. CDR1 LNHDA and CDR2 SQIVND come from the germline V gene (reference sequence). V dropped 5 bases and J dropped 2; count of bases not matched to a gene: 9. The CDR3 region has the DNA TGTGCCAGTAGTCCCCTTCGCGGGAGGGCCAACACCGGGGAGCTGTTTTTT. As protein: CASSPLRGRANTGELFF.

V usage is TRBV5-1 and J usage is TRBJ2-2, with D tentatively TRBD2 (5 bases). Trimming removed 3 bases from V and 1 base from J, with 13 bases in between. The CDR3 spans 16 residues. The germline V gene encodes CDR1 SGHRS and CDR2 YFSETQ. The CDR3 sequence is CASSYMGGRNTGELFF. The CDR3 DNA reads TGCGCCAGCAGCTATATGGGTGGGAGGAACACCGGGGAGCTGTTTTTT. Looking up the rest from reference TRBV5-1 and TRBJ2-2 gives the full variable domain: KAGVTQTPRYLIKTRGQQVTLSCSPISGHRSVSWYQQTPGQGLQFLFEYFSETQRNKGNFPGRFSGRQFSNSRSEMNVSTLELGDSALYLCASSYMGGRNTGELFFGEGSRLTVL.

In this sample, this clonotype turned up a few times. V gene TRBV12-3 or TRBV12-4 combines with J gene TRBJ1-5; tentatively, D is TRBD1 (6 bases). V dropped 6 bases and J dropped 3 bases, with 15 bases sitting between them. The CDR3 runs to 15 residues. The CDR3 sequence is CASRRGGVNNQPQHF. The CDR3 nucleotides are TGTGCCAGCAGAAGGGGGGGGGTGAACAATCAGCCCCAGCATTTT.

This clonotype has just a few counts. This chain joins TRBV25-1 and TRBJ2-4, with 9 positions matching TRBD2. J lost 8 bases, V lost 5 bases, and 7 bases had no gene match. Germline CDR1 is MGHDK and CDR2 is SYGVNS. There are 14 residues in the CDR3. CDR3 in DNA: TGTGCCAGCAGTTATAGCGGGAGCGGATACATTCAGTACTTC. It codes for CASSYSGSGYIQYF.

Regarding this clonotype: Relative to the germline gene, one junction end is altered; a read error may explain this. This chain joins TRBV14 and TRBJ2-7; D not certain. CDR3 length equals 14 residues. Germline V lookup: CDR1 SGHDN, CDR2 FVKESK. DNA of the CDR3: TGTGCCAGCAGCCAAGGCGACGGGTCCAACGATCAGTACTTC. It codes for CASSQGDGSNDQYF.

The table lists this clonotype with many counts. CDR3 sequence: CASSENLVEAFF. The DNA of the CDR3 is TGTGCCAGCAGTGAAAATTTGGTTGAAGCTTTCTTT. The chain recombines TRBV2 with TRBJ1-1; D call uncertain. Germline CDR1 reads SNHLY; CDR2 reads FYNNEI. The length of the CDR3 is 12 residues. Trimming took 2 bases from V and 7 from J, leaving 8 bases between them.

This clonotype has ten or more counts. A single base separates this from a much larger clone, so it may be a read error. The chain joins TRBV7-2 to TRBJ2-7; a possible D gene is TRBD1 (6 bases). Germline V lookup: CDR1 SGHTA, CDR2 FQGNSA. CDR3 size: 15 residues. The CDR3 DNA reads TGTGCCAACAGCTCCTCACGACAGGACTTCTACGAGCAGTACTTC. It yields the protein CANSSSRQDFYEQYF.

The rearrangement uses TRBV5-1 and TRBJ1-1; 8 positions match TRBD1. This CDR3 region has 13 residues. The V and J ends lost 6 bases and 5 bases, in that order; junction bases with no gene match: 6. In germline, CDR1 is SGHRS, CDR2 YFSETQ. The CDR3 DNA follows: TGCGCCAGCACCACACAGGGGGAAACTGAAGCTTTCTTT. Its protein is CASTTQGETEAFF.

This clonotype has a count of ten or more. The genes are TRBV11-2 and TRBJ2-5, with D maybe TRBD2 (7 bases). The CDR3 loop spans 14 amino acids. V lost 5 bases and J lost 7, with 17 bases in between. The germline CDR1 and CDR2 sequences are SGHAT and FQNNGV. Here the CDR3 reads CASSPAHREGTQYF. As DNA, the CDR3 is TGTGCCAGCAGCCCAGCACACAGGGAGGGGACCCAGTACTTC.

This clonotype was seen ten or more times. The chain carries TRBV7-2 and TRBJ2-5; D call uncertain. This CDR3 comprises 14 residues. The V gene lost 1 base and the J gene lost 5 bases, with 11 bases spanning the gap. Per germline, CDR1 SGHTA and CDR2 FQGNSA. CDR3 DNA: TGTGCCAGCAGCTTAGTTGGGCAAGCCGAGACCCAGTACTTC. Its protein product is CASSLVGQAETQYF.

CDR3 protein: CASSSLGQFFEAFF. The CDR3 DNA follows: TGTGCCAGCAGCTCATTGGGTCAGTTTTTTGAAGCTTTCTTT. This sequence joins TRBV11-2 and TRBJ1-1; no firm D call. Germline values: CDR1 SGHAT, CDR2 FQNNGV. The CDR3 contains 14 residues. Trimming pared 4 bases from V and 7 bases from J, leaving 16 bases between.

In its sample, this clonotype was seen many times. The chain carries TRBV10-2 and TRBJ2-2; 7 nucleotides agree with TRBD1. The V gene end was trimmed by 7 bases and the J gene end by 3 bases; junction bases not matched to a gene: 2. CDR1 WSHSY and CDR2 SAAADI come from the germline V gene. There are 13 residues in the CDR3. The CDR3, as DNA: TGCGCCAGCAAAGGACAGGACACCGGGGAGCTGTTTTTT. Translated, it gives CASKGQDTGELFF.

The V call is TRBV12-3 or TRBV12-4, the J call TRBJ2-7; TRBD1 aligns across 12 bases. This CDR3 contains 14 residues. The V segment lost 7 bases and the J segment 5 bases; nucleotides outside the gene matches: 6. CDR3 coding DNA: TGTGCCAGCACCCGGGACAGGGGGCGGAACGAGCAGTACTTC. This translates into CASTRDRGRNEQYF.

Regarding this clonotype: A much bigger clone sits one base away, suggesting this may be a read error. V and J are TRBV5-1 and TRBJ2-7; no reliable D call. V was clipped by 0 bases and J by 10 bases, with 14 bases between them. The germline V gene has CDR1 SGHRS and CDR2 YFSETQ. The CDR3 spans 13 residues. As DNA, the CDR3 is TGCGCCAGCAGCTTGGAAGCCTTCACACCACAGTACTTC. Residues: CASSLEAFTPQYF.

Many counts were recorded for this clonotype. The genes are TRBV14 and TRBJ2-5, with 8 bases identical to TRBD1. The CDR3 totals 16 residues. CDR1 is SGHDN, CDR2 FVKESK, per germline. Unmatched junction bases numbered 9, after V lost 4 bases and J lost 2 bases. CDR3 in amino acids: CASSRRTGITQETQYF. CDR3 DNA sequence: TGTGCCAGCAGCCGACGGACAGGGATTACTCAAGAGACCCAGTACTTC.

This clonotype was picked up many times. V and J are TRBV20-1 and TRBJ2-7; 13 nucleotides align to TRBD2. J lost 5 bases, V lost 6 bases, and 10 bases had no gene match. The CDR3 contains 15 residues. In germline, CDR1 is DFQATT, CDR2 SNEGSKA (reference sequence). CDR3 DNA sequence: TGCAGTGCCCCTACCCGGACTAGCGGGAGTGACGAGCAGTACTTC. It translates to CSAPTRTSGSDEQYF.